The 10 T cell receptor beta chains below come from one sample, sequenced in a study of lymphopenia after photon versus proton radiotherapy. Sequencing used immunoSEQ multiplex PCR; TCRdb keeps in-frame clones, though not all of them. The table lists 25,000 to 35,000 clones, around nine tenths of them singletons. Sequencing used peripheral blood, obtained from a patient treated with proton-based radiotherapy. These receptors were taken from a woman in her fifties or sixties with cholangiocarcinoma. Some clones in this sample may be carry-over from other donors' samples.

The chain uses TRBV6-1 and TRBJ1-5; tentatively, D is TRBD1 (6 bases). This CDR3 has 15 residues. V was cut by 2 bases and J by 5 bases, with 13 bases left in between. Per germline, CDR1 MNHNS and CDR2 SASEGT. The CDR3 DNA sequence: TGTGCCAGCAGTGAACATTCGGGGGGCGATCAGCCCCAGCATTTT. Its protein is CASSEHSGGDQPQHF.

The chain joins TRBV5-1 to TRBJ2-3; 9 nucleotides agree with TRBD2. This CDR3 is built from 18 residues. Germline V gene data show CDR1 as SGHRS and CDR2 as YFSETQ. Unmatched junction bases numbered 14, after V lost 4 bases and J lost 2 bases. CDR3 sequence: CASSPDVAGAFNTDTQYF. The CDR3 nucleotides are TGCGCCAGCAGCCCTGATGTAGCGGGGGCCTTCAACACAGATACGCAGTATTTT. Drawing the rest from reference TRBV5-1 and TRBJ2-3, the complete variable domain is KAGVTQTPRYLIKTRGQQVTLSCSPISGHRSVSWYQQTPGQGLQFLFEYFSETQRNKGNFPGRFSGRQFSNSRSEMNVSTLELGDSALYLCASSPDVAGAFNTDTQYFGPGTRLTVL.

V and J are TRBV18 and TRBJ2-4; no firm D call. Trimming took 4 bases from V and 0 from J, leaving 10 bases between them. Germline CDR1 is KGHSH and CDR2 is LQKENI. There are 15 residues in the CDR3. CDR3 region: CASSRDTLAKNIQYF. The CDR3 DNA is TGTGCCAGCTCACGAGACACTTTAGCCAAAAACATTCAGTACTTC.

The J gene is TRBJ1-2, the V gene TRBV9; D is undetermined. The CDR3 length is 14 residues. Germline CDR1 is SGDLS and CDR2 is YYNGEE. Trimming took 4 bases from V and 0 from J, leaving 10 bases between them. The CDR3 loop reads CASSPRRANYGYTF. The CDR3 bases are TGTGCCAGCAGCCCTCGCCGGGCTAACTATGGCTACACCTTC. Together with reference TRBV9 and TRBJ1-2, the CDR3 gives the full variable domain: DSGVTQTPKHLITATGQRVTLRCSPRSGDLSVYWYQQSLDQGLQFLIQYYNGEERAKGNILERFSAQQFPDLHSELNLSSLELGDSALYFCASSPRRANYGYTFGSGTRLTVV.

The chain carries TRBV7-3 and TRBJ2-4, with D perhaps TRBD1 (6 bases). The length of the CDR3 is 14 residues. The germline gives CDR1 SGHTA, CDR2 FQGTGA. Trimming took 5 bases from V and 8 from J, leaving 16 bases between them. The CDR3 bases are TGTGCCAGCAGCCCTACGGTACAGGGAGACATTCAGTACTTC. Residues: CASSPTVQGDIQYF.

CDR3 residues: CASSIGTSGLTDTQYF. Here the CDR3 DNA reads TGTGCCAGTAGTATAGGGACTAGCGGACTCACAGATACGCAGTATTTT. J is TRBJ2-3 and V is TRBV19; 10 positions match TRBD2. Losses at the gene ends were 1 base for V and 2 bases for J; bases not matched to a gene: 3. The CDR3 totals 16 residues. CDR1 and CDR2 (germline): LNHDA, SQIVND (reference sequence). The complete variable domain, with remaining parts taken from reference TRBV19 and TRBJ2-3, reads DGGITQSPKYLFRKEGQNVTLSCEQNLNHDAMYWYRQDPGQGLRLIYYSQIVNDFQKGDIAEGYSVSREKKESFPLTVTSAQKNPTAFYLCASSIGTSGLTDTQYFGPGTRLTVL.

The rearrangement uses TRBV11-2 and TRBJ1-6; 12 bases are shared with TRBD1. Germline V gives CDR1 SGHAT, CDR2 FQNNGV. V dropped 1 base and J dropped 2; count of bases not matched to a gene: 3. This CDR3 is 18 amino acids long. The CDR3 loop is CASSLAGTGGPYNSPLHF. CDR3 sequence (DNA): TGTGCCAGCAGCTTAGCTGGGACAGGGGGCCCCTATAATTCACCCCTCCACTTT.

This chain uses TRBV5-1 with TRBJ2-3; TRBD2 matches at 14 bases. CDR1 is SGHRS, CDR2 YFSETQ, per germline. The CDR3 has 18 amino acids. The V gene end was trimmed by 0 bases and the J gene end by 4 bases; junction bases not matched to a gene: 7. The CDR3 region is CASSLGTSGRLLADTQYF. CDR3 in DNA: TGCGCCAGCAGCTTGGGGACTAGCGGGAGGCTACTTGCAGATACGCAGTATTTT. The full variable domain, completed using reference TRBV5-1 and TRBJ2-3, is KAGVTQTPRYLIKTRGQQVTLSCSPISGHRSVSWYQQTPGQGLQFLFEYFSETQRNKGNFPGRFSGRQFSNSRSEMNVSTLELGDSALYLCASSLGTSGRLLADTQYFGPGTRLTVL.

The J gene is TRBJ1-2, the V gene TRBV30; D is undetermined. Trimming pared 2 bases from V and 4 bases from J, leaving 11 bases between. The CDR3 extends over 13 amino acids. The germline gives CDR1 GTSNPN, CDR2 SVGIG (reference sequence). Here the CDR3 DNA reads TGTGCCTGGAGTCTTAAAGCTTCCTATGGCTACACCTTC. This translates into CAWSLKASYGYTF.

The table lists this clone with a few counts. The CDR3 reads CASSSYRGGTNSYEQYF. The CDR3 coding sequence is TGTGCCAGCAGTTCCTACCGGGGGGGGACAAACTCCTACGAGCAGTACTTC. V gene TRBV27 combines with J gene TRBJ2-7; 8 bases align to TRBD2. V was pared by 4 bases and J by 0 bases, with 11 bases of the junction left unmatched. CDR1 and CDR2 (germline): MNHEY, SMNVEV (reference sequence). The CDR3 consists of 17 residues.